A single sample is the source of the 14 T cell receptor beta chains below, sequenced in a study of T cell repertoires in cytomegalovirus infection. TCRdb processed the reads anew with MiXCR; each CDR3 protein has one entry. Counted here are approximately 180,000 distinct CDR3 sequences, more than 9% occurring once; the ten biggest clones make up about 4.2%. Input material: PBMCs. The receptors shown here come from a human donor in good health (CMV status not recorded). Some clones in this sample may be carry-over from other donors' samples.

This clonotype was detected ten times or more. CDR3 sequence: CASSLHSGNTIYF. The CDR3 DNA reads TGTGCCAGCAGCTTGCACAGTGGAAACACCATATATTTT. The chain combines TRBV7-2 with TRBJ1-3; D not resolved. This CDR3 region has 13 residues. Germline V gives CDR1 SGHTA, CDR2 FQGNSA. V dropped 3 bases and J dropped 3 bases, with 6 bases sitting between them.

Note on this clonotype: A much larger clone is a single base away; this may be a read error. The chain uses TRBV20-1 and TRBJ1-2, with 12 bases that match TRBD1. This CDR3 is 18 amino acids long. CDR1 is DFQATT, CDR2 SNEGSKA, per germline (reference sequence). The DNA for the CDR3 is TGCAGTGCTAGAGATAGGGACAGGGGGCGGCTGGTCGACTATGGCTTCACCTTC. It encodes CSARDRDRGRLVDYGFTF.

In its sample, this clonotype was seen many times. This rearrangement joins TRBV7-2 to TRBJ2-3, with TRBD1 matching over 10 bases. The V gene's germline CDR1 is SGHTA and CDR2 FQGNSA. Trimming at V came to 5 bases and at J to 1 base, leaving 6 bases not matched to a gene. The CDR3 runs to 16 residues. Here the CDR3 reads CASSREGTGGTDTQYF. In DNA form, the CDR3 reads TGTGCCAGCAGCCGGGAGGGGACAGGGGGCACAGATACGCAGTATTTT.

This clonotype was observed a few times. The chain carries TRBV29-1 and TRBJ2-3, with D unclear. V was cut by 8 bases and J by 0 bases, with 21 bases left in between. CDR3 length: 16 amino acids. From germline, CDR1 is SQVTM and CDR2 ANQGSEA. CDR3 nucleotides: TGCAGCTTCATCGACGGCGGAACCCGGAGCACAGATACGCAGTATTTT. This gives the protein CSFIDGGTRSTDTQYF.

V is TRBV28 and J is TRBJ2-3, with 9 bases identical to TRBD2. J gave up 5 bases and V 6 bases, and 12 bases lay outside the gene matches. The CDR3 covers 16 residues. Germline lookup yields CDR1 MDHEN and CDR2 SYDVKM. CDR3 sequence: CASRSGKAGGGDTQYF. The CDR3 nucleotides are TGTGCCAGCAGGTCTGGGAAAGCGGGGGGAGGAGATACGCAGTATTTT.

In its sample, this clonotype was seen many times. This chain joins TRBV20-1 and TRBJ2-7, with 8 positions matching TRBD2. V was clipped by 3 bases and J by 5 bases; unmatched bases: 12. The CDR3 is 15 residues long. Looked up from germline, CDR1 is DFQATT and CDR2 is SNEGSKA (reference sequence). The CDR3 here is CSARGGGAGVHEQYF. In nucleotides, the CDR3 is TGCAGTGCTAGGGGGGGGGGAGCGGGAGTCCACGAGCAGTACTTC.

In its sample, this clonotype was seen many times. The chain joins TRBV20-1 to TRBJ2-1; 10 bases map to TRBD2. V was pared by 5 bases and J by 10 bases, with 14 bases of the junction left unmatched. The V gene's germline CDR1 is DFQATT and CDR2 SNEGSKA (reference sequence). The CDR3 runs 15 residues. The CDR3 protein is CSARPGTSARREQFF. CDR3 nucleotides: TGCAGTGCTCGTCCCGGGACTAGCGCCAGGAGGGAGCAGTTCTTC.

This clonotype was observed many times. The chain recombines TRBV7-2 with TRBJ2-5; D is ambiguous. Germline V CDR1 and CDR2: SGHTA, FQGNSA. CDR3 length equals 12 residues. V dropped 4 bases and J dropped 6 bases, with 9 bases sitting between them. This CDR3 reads CASSSRIQTQYF. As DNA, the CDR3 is TGTGCCAGCAGCTCAAGAATTCAGACCCAGTACTTC.

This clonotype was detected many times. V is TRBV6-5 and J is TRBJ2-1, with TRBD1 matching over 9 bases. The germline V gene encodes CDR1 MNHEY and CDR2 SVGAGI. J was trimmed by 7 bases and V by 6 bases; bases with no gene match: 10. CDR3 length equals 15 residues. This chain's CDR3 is CASRRKGTGSNEQFF. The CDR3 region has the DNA TGTGCCAGCAGAAGAAAAGGGACAGGGTCAAATGAGCAGTTCTTC.

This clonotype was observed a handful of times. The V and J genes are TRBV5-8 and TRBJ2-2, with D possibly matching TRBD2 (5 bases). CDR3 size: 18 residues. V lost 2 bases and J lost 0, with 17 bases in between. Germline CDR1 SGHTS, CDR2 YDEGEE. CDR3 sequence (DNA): TGTGCCAGCAGCTTCAGTTTATCCGGGGTCTCGAACACCGGGGAGCTGTTTTTT. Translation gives CASSFSLSGVSNTGELFF.

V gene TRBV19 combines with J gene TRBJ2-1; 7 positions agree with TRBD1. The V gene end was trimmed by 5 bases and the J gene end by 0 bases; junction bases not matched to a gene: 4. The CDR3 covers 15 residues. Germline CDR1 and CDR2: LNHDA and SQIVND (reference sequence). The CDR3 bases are TGTGCCAGTAGTTGGGGACAGCGCTCCTACAATGAGCAGTTCTTC. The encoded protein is CASSWGQRSYNEQFF.

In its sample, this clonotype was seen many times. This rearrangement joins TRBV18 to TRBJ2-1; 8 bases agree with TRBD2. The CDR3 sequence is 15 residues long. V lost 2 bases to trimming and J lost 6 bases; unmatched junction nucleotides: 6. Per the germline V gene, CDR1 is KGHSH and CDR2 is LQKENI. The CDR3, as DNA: TGTGCCAGCTCACCATGGCGGGAGGCGCGCAATGAGCAGTTCTTC. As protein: CASSPWREARNEQFF. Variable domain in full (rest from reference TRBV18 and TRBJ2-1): NAGVMQNPRHLVRRRGQEARLRCSPMKGHSHVYWYRQLPEEGLKFMVYLQKENIIDESGMPKERFSAEFPKEGPSILRIQQVVRGDSAAYFCASSPWREARNEQFFGPGTRLTVL.

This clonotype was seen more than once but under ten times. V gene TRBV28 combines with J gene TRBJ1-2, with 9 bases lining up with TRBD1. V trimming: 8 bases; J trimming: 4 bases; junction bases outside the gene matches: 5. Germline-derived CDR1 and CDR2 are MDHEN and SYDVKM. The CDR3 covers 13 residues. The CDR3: CASGTGNPYGYTF. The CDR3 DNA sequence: TGTGCCAGCGGGACAGGGAACCCCTATGGCTACACCTTC.

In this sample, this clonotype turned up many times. The DNA for the CDR3 is TGTGCCAGCAGCTTGTCGACAGGCTCCTACGAGCAGTACTTC. Amino acid sequence: CASSLSTGSYEQYF. V gene TRBV7-2 combines with J gene TRBJ2-7, with D possibly being TRBD1 (6 bases). Germline CDR1 and CDR2: SGHTA and FQGNSA. This CDR3 has 14 residues. V was trimmed by 3 bases and J by 0 bases, leaving 9 bases between them.